The 22 T cell receptor beta chains reported below all come from one sample, sequenced in a study of CD8+ T cells in alopecia areata. Treatment given: oral pan-JAK inhibitor, 5-10 mg twice daily. The sequencing template was cDNA reverse transcribed from extracted RNA. Using immunoSEQ multiplex PCR, the repertoire was profiled, and TCRdb retains in-frame clones only, with some absent. The sample shows approximately 150,000 clones, about 54% of them seen only once. This specimen consisted of CD4+ T cells sorted from blood, obtained between weeks 55 and 65, from a patient treated with tofacitinib. These receptors were taken from a human donor with alopecia areata.

The CDR3 reads CASSQEGGLAGNEQYF. In nucleotides, the CDR3 is TGTGCCAGCAGCCAAGAAGGGGGACTAGCGGGAAACGAGCAGTACTTC. The V gene is TRBV4-2, the J gene TRBJ2-7, with 13 bases matching TRBD2. CDR3 length equals 16 residues. In germline, CDR1 is LGHNA, CDR2 YNFKEQ. Trimming removed 0 bases from V and 5 bases from J; junction bases left unmatched: 4.

The V and J genes are TRBV29-1 and TRBJ2-7; TRBD2 might be the D (6 bases). V gave up 6 bases and J gave up 0 bases, with 12 bases separating them. This CDR3 is built from 13 residues. CDR1 and CDR2 from the germline V gene are SQVTM and ANQGSEA. This CDR3 reads CSVLKTSSYEQYF. DNA of the CDR3: TGCAGCGTCCTAAAGACTAGCTCCTACGAGCAGTACTTC.

The chain links TRBV7-3 to TRBJ2-3; D may be TRBD1 (6 bases). This CDR3 spans 17 amino acids. The V end lost 5 bases, the J end lost 4 bases, and 22 bases lay between the germline ends. Germline lookup yields CDR1 SGHTA and CDR2 FQGTGA. CDR3 amino acids: CASSPGPDRRGADTQYF. The DNA for the CDR3 is TGTGCCAGCAGCCCCGGGCCCGACAGGCGAGGCGCAGATACGCAGTATTTT.

This clone was picked up a small number of times. The chain uses TRBV7-3 and TRBJ2-2; TRBD1 agrees at 12 bases. Germline trimming cut 5 bases from V and 5 bases from J; bases unmatched to any gene: 9. CDR3 length equals 17 residues. From germline, CDR1 is SGHTA and CDR2 FQGTGA. The CDR3 coding sequence is TGTGCCAGCAGCCGCCTCGGGACAGGGGGCGCGACCGGGGAGCTGTTTTTT. Translated, it gives CASSRLGTGGATGELFF.

The chain links TRBV2 to TRBJ2-1; 8 positions match TRBD2. There are 13 residues in the CDR3. Per the germline V gene, CDR1 is SNHLY and CDR2 is FYNNEI. The J segment lost 2 bases and the V segment lost 7 bases, leaving 1 base of the junction unmatched. The CDR3 coding sequence is TGTGCCAGCAAGGGACTAGCCTACAATGAGCAGTTCTTC. Amino acids: CASKGLAYNEQFF.

The chain recombines TRBV7-9 with TRBJ1-2, with 7 bases matching TRBD1. The germline gives CDR1 SEHNR, CDR2 FQNEAQ (reference sequence). After removal of 5 bases from V and 0 bases from J, the junction contained 9 bases not matched to a gene. There are 16 residues in the CDR3. DNA of the CDR3: TGTGCCAGCAGCCGCGGGACAGTATTATCTAACTATGGCTACACCTTC. Translating it yields CASSRGTVLSNYGYTF.

This clone has a handful of counts. V usage is TRBV11-2 and J usage is TRBJ1-1; no clear D gene. CDR1 SGHAT and CDR2 FQNNGV come from the germline V gene. This CDR3 contains 13 residues. With 1 base removed from V and 0 bases from J, the gap between germline ends came to 3 bases. The CDR3 loop reads CASSLVVNTEAFF. The DNA of the CDR3 is TGTGCCAGCAGCTTAGTTGTGAACACTGAAGCTTTCTTT.

This chain connects TRBV29-1 to TRBJ1-2, with D possibly TRBD1 on 6 matching bases. The germline gives CDR1 SQVTM, CDR2 ANQGSEA. CDR3 size: 10 residues. The ends were cut back, 4 bases at V and 8 bases at J, with 8 bases in the middle. The CDR3 nucleotides read TGCAGCGTTGTGCAGGGGGGCTACACCTTC. This translates into CSVVQGGYTF.

This clone was detected once. V is TRBV23-1 and J is TRBJ1-4, with TRBD1 matching 7 bases. TRBV23-1 carries the ORF label, with uncertain function. The trim removed 3 bases at V and 3 bases at J, leaving 4 bases unmatched. The CDR3 loop spans 15 amino acids. CDR3 in amino acids: CASSHPGQSNEKLFF. The CDR3 DNA follows: TGCGCCAGCAGTCATCCGGGACAGTCTAATGAAAAACTGTTTTTT.

The chain joins TRBV25-1 to TRBJ2-1, with 10 bases fitting TRBD2. Germline V gives CDR1 MGHDK, CDR2 SYGVNS. The CDR3 length is 15 residues. Trimming removed 2 bases from V and 7 bases from J; junction bases left unmatched: 5. The CDR3 here is CASSEVPAGGNEQFF. The CDR3 bases are TGTGCCAGCAGTGAAGTCCCAGCGGGGGGGAATGAGCAGTTCTTC.

Comment on this clone: The identical CDR3 is also encoded by other nucleotide sequences in the sample. This sequence joins TRBV5-1 and TRBJ2-7; 7 bases line up with TRBD1. Losses at the gene ends were 0 bases for V and 4 bases for J; bases not matched to a gene: 4. CDR3 size: 14 residues. Germline CDR1 and CDR2: SGHRS and YFSETQ. CDR3 residues: CASSLVGTAYEQYF. CDR3 nucleotides: TGCGCCAGCAGCTTGGTTGGGACAGCTTACGAGCAGTACTTC.

This clone was counted only a few times. The rearrangement links TRBV18 to TRBJ2-7; D call uncertain. The CDR3 contains 13 residues. Germline loops: CDR1 KGHSH, CDR2 LQKENI. V was shortened by 1 base and J by 7 bases, with 11 bases between the two germline ends. This chain's CDR3 is CASSPLHGQEQYF. In nucleotides, the CDR3 is TGTGCCAGCTCACCACTCCACGGGCAGGAGCAGTACTTC.

The chain is built from TRBV9 and TRBJ2-5, with D tentatively TRBD2 (6 bases). V was cut by 0 bases and J by 3 bases, with 12 bases left in between. The CDR3 is 15 amino acids. Germline CDR1 and CDR2: SGDLS and YYNGEE. CDR3 coding DNA: TGTGCCAGCAGCGTAGAGTGGCGGGGTGAAGAGACCCAGTACTTC. Its translation: CASSVEWRGEETQYF. The whole variable domain, filled in from reference TRBV9 and TRBJ2-5, reads DSGVTQTPKHLITATGQRVTLRCSPRSGDLSVYWYQQSLDQGLQFLIQYYNGEERAKGNILERFSAQQFPDLHSELNLSSLELGDSALYFCASSVEWRGEETQYFGPGTRLLVL.

The CDR3 bases are TGTGCCAGCAGCCAAGCCGGGGGCCGAACCTACGAGCAGTACTTC. It translates to CASSQAGGRTYEQYF. The chain employs TRBV14 and TRBJ2-7; D possibly uses TRBD1 or TRBD2 (6 bases each). From germline, CDR1 is SGHDN and CDR2 FVKESK. The V and J ends lost 1 base and 2 bases respectively, with 12 bases between them. The CDR3 length is 15 residues.

The chain combines TRBV29-1 with TRBJ1-2, with D perhaps matching TRBD1 (5 bases). Per the germline V gene, CDR1 is SQVTM and CDR2 is ANQGSEA. This CDR3 has 14 amino acids. Trimming took off 6 bases at V and 0 bases at J, with 14 bases between the two ends. This chain's CDR3 is CSVLAGKTNYGYTF. The CDR3 region has the DNA TGCAGCGTGCTGGCAGGGAAAACTAACTATGGCTACACCTTC.

The rearrangement uses TRBV2 and TRBJ2-5; tentative D call: TRBD2 (6 bases). Germline V gives CDR1 SNHLY, CDR2 FYNNEI. There are 15 residues in the CDR3. V was shortened by 3 bases and J by 5 bases, with 16 bases between the two germline ends. CDR3 sequence (DNA): TGTGCCAGCAGTGAGAAGGGGCTAGCGCTGGAGACCCAGTACTTC. Translated: CASSEKGLALETQYF.

This chain uses TRBV18 with TRBJ2-5; 7 positions agree with TRBD1. There are 15 residues in the CDR3. The trim removed 8 bases at V and 1 base at J, leaving 10 bases unmatched. Germline CDR1 KGHSH, CDR2 LQKENI. CDR3 loop: CASGVGTALQETQYF. The DNA for the CDR3 is TGTGCCAGCGGAGTCGGGACAGCCCTCCAAGAGACCCAGTACTTC.

The V call is TRBV2, the J call TRBJ1-1; possibly TRBD1 for D (5 bases). The germline V and J ends were trimmed by 2 bases and 4 bases, with 20 bases remaining between them. The CDR3 totals 17 residues. Germline lookup yields CDR1 SNHLY and CDR2 FYNNEI. CDR3 sequence: CASSERGRDPQGTEAFF. CDR3 sequence (DNA): TGTGCCAGCAGTGAAAGGGGACGGGACCCCCAGGGCACTGAAGCTTTCTTT.

The chain uses TRBV6-5 and TRBJ2-7; D is undetermined. The V end was cut by 1 base, the J end by 7 bases, with 5 bases between. CDR3 length equals 11 residues. The germline gives CDR1 MNHEY, CDR2 SVGAGI. CDR3 in amino acids: CASSYLEEQYF. In nucleotides, the CDR3 is TGTGCCAGCAGTTACTTGGAGGAGCAGTACTTC.

The table lists this clone with many counts. V usage is TRBV27 and J usage is TRBJ1-1; 8 bases match TRBD1. Unmatched junction bases numbered 1, after V lost 2 bases and J lost 2 bases. Per germline, CDR1 MNHEY and CDR2 SMNVEV (reference sequence). The CDR3 sequence is 14 residues long. In nucleotides, the CDR3 is TGTGCCAGCAGTTTAGGACAGGGCAACACTGAAGCTTTCTTT. The encoded protein is CASSLGQGNTEAFF.

The chain is built from TRBV5-1 and TRBJ1-1, with D tentatively TRBD1 (6 bases). With 4 bases removed from V and 1 base from J, the gap between germline ends came to 14 bases. Per germline, CDR1 SGHRS and CDR2 YFSETQ. This CDR3 has 15 residues. The CDR3 here is CASSDWGTSNTEAFF. The CDR3 DNA is TGCGCCAGCAGCGATTGGGGGACATCGAACACTGAAGCTTTCTTT.

This chain links TRBV15 with TRBJ2-5; 9 positions agree with TRBD2. The J segment lost 4 bases and the V segment lost 3 bases, leaving 9 bases of the junction unmatched. The length of the CDR3 is 16 residues. Germline lookup yields CDR1 LNHNV and CDR2 YYDKDF (reference sequence). The CDR3 sequence: CATSSAVRRGGETQYF. CDR3 coding DNA: TGTGCCACCAGCAGCGCCGTTAGGCGGGGGGGAGAGACCCAGTACTTC.